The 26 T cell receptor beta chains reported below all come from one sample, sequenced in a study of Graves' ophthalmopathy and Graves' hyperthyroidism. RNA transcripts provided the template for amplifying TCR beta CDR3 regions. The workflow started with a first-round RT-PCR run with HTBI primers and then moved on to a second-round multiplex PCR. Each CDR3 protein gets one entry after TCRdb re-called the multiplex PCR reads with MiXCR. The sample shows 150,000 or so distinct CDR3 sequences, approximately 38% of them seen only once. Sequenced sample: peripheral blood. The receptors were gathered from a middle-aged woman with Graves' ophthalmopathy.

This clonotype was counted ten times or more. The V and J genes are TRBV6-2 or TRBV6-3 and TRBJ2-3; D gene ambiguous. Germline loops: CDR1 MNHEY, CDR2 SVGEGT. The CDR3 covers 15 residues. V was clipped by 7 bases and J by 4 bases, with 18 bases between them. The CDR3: CASTPTITPPDTQYF. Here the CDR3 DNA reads TGTGCCAGCACTCCCACTATCACCCCGCCAGATACGCAGTATTTT.

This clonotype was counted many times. The chain's CDR3 is CASSWGRSYEQYF. DNA of the CDR3: TGTGCCAGCAGTTGGGGACGGTCCTACGAGCAGTACTTC. The rearrangement links TRBV12-3 or TRBV12-4 to TRBJ2-7, with D perhaps matching TRBD1 or TRBD2 (5 bases each). The length of the CDR3 is 13 residues. Trimming left V 4 bases short and J 1 base short, with 8 bases between.

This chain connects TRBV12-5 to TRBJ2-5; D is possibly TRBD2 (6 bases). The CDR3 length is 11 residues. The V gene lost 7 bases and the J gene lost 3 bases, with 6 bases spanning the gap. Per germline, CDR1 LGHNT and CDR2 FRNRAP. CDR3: CASVAEETQYF. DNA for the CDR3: TGTGCTAGTGTAGCGGAAGAGACCCAGTACTTC.

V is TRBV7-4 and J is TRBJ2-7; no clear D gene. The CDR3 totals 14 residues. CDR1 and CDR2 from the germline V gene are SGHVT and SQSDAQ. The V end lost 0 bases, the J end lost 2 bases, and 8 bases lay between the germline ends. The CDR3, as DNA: TGTGCCAGCAGCTTAGCGCACGATCCCTACGAGCAGTACTTC. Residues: CASSLAHDPYEQYF.

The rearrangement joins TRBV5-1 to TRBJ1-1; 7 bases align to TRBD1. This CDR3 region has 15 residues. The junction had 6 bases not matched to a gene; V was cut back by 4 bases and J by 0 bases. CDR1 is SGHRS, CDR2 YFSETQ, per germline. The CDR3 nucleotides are TGCGCCAGCAGCACCGACAGGGCAGTGAACACTGAAGCTTTCTTT. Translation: CASSTDRAVNTEAFF.

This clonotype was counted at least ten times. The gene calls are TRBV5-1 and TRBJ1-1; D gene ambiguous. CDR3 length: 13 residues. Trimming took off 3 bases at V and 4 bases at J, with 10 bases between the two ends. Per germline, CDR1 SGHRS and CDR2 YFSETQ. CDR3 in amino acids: CASSWGGGTEAFF. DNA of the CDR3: TGCGCCAGCAGCTGGGGAGGAGGCACTGAAGCTTTCTTT.

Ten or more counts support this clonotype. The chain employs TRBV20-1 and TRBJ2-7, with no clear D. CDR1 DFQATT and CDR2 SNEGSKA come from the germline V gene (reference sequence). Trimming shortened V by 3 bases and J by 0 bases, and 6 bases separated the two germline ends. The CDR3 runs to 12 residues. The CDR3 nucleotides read TGCAGTGCTAGGATGAGCTCCTACGAGCAGTACTTC. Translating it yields CSARMSSYEQYF.

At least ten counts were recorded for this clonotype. The CDR3: CASSLAGVNGYTF. The CDR3 DNA sequence: TGTGCCAGCAGCTTAGCCGGGGTAAATGGCTACACCTTC. This chain joins TRBV7-2 and TRBJ1-2, with D unclear. This CDR3 contains 13 residues. Germline values: CDR1 SGHTA, CDR2 FQGNSA. Between the trimmed V and J ends, which lost 0 bases and 6 bases, there was a span of 8 bases.

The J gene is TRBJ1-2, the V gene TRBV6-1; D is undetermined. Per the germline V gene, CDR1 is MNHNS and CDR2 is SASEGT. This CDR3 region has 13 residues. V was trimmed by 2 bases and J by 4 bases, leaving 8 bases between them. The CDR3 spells CASSELQFYGYTF. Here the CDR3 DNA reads TGTGCCAGCAGTGAATTACAGTTCTATGGCTACACCTTC.

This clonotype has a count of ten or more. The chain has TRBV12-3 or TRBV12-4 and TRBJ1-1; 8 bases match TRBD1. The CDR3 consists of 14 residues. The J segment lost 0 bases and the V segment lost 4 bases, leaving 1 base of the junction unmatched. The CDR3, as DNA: TGTGCCAGCAGTTCGACAGGGGTGAACACTGAAGCTTTCTTT. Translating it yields CASSSTGVNTEAFF.

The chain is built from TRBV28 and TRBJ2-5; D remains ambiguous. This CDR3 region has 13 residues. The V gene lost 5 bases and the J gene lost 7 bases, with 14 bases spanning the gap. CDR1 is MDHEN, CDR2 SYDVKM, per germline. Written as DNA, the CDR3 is TGTGCCAGCAGTATCGAAGCAAGAGGGACCCAGTACTTC. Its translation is CASSIEARGTQYF.

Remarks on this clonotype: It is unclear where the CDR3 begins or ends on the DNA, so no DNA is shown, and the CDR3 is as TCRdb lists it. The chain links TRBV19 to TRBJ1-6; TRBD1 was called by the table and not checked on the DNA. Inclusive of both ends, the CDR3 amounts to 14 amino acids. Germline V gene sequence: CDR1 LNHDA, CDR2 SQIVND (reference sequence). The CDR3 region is CASTSGQRNSPLHF.

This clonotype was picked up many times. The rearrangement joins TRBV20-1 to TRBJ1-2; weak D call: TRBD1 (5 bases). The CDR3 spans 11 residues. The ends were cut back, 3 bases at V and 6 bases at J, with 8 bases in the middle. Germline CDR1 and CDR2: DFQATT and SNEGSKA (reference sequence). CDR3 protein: CSASRAHGYTF. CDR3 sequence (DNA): TGCAGTGCTAGCAGGGCTCATGGCTACACCTTC.

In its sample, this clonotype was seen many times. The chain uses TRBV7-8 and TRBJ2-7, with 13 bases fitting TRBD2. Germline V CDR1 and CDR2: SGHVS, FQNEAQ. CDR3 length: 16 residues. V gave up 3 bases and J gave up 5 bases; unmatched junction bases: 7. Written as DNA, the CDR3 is TGTGCCAGCAGCTTCACTAGCGGGAGGGTCCCCCACGAGCAGTACTTC. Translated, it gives CASSFTSGRVPHEQYF.

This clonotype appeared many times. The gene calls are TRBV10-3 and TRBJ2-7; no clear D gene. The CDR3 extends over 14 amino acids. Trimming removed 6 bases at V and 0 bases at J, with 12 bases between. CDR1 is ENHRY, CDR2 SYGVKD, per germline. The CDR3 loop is CAIRGPASSYEQYF. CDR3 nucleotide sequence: TGTGCCATCAGGGGCCCTGCTAGCTCCTACGAGCAGTACTTC.

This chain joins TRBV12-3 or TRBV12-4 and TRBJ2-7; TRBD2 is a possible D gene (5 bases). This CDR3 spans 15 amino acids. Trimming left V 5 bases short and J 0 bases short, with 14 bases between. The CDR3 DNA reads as TGTGCCAGCAGTACCACTAGATTGAGCTCCTACGAGCAGTACTTC. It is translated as CASSTTRLSSYEQYF.

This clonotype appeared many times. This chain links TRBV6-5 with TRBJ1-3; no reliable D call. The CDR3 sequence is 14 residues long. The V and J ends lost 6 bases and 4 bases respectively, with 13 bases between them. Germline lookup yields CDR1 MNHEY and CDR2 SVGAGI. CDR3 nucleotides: TGTGCCAGCAGCTTACTGATGAGCGGAAACACCATATATTTT. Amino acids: CASSLLMSGNTIYF.

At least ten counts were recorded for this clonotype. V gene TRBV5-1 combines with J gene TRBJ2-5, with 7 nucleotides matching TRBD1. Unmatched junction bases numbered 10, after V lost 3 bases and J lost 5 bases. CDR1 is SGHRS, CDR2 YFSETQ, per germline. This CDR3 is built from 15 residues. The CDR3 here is CASSSGTDWGETQYF. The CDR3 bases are TGCGCCAGCAGCTCCGGGACAGATTGGGGCGAGACCCAGTACTTC.

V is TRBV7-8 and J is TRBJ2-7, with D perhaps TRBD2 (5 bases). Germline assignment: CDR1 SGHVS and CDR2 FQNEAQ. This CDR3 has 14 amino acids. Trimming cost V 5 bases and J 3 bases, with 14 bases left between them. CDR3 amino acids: CASSLPGFYYEQYF. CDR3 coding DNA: TGTGCCAGCAGCCTCCCGGGATTTTACTACGAGCAGTACTTC.

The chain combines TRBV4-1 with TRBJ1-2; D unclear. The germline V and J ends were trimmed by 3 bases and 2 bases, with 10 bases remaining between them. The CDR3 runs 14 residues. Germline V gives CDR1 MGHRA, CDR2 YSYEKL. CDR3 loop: CASSHPGKNYGYTF. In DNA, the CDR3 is TGCGCCAGCAGCCACCCCGGGAAAAACTATGGCTACACCTTC.

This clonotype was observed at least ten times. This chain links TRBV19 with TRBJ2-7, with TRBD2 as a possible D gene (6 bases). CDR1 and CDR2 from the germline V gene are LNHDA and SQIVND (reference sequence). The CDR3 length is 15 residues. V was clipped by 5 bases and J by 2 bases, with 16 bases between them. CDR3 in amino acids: CASSPRFRGTYEQYF. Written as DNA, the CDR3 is TGTGCCAGTAGTCCAAGATTTCGCGGGACCTACGAGCAGTACTTC.

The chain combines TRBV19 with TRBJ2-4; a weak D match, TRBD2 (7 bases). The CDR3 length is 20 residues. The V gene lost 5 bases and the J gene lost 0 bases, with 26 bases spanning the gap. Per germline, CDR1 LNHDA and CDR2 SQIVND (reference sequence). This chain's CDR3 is CASSPTTGQSGMLAKNIQYF. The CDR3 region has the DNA TGTGCCAGTAGTCCCACGACAGGTCAAAGCGGGATGCTAGCCAAAAACATTCAGTACTTC. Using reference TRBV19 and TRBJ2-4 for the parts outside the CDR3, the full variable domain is DGGITQSPKYLFRKEGQNVTLSCEQNLNHDAMYWYRQDPGQGLRLIYYSQIVNDFQKGDIAEGYSVSREKKESFPLTVTSAQKNPTAFYLCASSPTTGQSGMLAKNIQYFGAGTRLSVL.

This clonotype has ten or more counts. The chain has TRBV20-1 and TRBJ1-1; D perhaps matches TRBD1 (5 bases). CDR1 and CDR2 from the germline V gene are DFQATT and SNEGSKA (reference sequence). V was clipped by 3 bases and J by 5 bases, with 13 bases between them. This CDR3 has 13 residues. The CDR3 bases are TGCAGTGCTAGTGAGGGGTTACGGACTGAAGCTTTCTTT. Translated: CSASEGLRTEAFF.

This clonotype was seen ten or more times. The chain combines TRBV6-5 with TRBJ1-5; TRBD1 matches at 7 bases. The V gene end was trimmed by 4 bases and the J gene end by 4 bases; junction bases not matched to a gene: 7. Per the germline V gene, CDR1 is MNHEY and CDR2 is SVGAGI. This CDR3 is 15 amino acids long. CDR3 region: CASSSRQGGNQPQHF. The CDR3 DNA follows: TGTGCCAGCAGTTCACGACAGGGAGGTAATCAGCCCCAGCATTTT.

In DNA, the CDR3 is TGTGCCAGCAGCTTACTCGGGACGGAAACTCCTCAAGAGACCCAGTACTTC. Its protein product is CASSLLGTETPQETQYF. J is TRBJ2-5 and V is TRBV11-2; D may correspond to TRBD1 or TRBD2 (5 bases each). The V gene lost 2 bases and the J gene lost 2 bases, with 18 bases spanning the gap. Germline V CDR1 and CDR2: SGHAT, FQNNGV. The CDR3 has 17 amino acids.

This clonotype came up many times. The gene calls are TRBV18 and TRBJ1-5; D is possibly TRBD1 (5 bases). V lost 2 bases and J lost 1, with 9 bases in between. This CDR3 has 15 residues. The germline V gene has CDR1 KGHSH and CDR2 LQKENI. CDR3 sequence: CASSPEGLSNQPQHF. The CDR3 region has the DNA TGTGCCAGCTCACCAGAGGGACTAAGCAATCAGCCCCAGCATTTT. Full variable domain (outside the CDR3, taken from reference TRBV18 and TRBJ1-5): NAGVMQNPRHLVRRRGQEARLRCSPMKGHSHVYWYRQLPEEGLKFMVYLQKENIIDESGMPKERFSAEFPKEGPSILRIQQVVRGDSAAYFCASSPEGLSNQPQHFGDGTRLSIL.